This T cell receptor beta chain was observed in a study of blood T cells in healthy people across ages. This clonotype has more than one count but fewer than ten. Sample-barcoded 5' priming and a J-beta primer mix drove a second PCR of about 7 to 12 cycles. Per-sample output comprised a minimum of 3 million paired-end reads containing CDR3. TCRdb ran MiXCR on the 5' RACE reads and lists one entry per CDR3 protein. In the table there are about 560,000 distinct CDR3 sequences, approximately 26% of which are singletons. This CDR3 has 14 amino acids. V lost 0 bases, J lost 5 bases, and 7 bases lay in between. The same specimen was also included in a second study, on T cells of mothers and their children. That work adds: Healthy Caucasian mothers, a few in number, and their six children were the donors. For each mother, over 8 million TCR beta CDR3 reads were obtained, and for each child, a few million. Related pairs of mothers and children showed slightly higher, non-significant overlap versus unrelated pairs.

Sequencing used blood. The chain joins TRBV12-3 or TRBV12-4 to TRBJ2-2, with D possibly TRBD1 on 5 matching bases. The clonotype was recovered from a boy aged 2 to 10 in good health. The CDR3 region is CASSLARDTGELFF. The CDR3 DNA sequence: TGTGCCAGCAGTTTAGCCAGGGATACCGGGGAGCTGTTTTTT.